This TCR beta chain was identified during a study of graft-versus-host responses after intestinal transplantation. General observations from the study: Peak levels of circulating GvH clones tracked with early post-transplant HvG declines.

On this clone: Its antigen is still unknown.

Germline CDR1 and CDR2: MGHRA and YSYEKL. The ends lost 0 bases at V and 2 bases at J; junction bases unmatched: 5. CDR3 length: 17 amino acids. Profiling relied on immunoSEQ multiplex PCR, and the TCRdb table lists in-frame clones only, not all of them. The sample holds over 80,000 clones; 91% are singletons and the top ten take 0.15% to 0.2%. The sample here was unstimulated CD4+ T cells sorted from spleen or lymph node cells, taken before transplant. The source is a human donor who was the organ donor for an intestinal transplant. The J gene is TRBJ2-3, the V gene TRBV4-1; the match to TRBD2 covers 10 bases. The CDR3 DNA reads TGCGCCAGCAGCCAAGATCCGAGCGGGGGGGCCACAGATACGCAGTATTTT. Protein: CASSQDPSGGATDTQYF.